The T cell receptor beta chain described here comes from a study of technical replicates of blood from several donors. The CDR3 sequence is 10 residues long. V was shortened by 10 bases and J by 7 bases, with 8 bases between the two germline ends. The germline V gene encodes CDR1 LNHDA and CDR2 SQIVND (reference sequence). Assay used: immunoSEQ multiplex PCR; TCRdb lists only in-frame clones, some missing. In the table there are around 100,000 clones, about 95% of which are singletons. V and J are TRBV19 and TRBJ2-1; the D is unclear. The sequence was obtained from a human donor in good health. Specimen: T cells isolated from PBMCs. The CDR3 sequence: CATRLNEQFF. CDR3 sequence (DNA): TGTGCCACGCGGCTAAATGAGCAGTTCTTC.